Listed below are T cell receptor beta chains from one sample, sequenced in a study of blood T cells in healthy people across ages. Each CDR3 protein is one row after TCRdb ran MiXCR on the 5' RACE reads. The profile covers fewer than 1,200,000 distinct CDR3 sequences, with approximately 25% appearing a single time and less than 0.85% taken by the ten largest. This sample was shared with a second study, whose subject was T cells of mothers and their children.

Sequencing input: blood. The receptors derive from a girl aged 2 to 10 in good health. Each CDR3 is given with its conserved first and last residue. A D gene is named only where the DNA matches it firmly. Only part of the rows carry a size: once, few, many, or a class if the clone is expanded.

v_gene,j_gene,d_gene,abundance,CDR3aa,CDR3nt
TRBV3-1,TRBJ2-5,.,.,CASSQDTGQYF,TGTGCCAGCAGCCAAGATACGGGCCAGTACTTC
TRBV29-1,TRBJ1-1,TRBD1,.,CSVAYLGQGRTEAFF,TGCAGCGTCGCTTATCTAGGACAGGGGAGAACTGAAGCTTTCTTT
TRBV20-1,TRBJ2-5,TRBD2,few,CSAGGSLGETQYF,TGCAGTGCCGGGGGGTCCCTCGGCGAGACCCAGTACTTC
TRBV24-1,TRBJ2-1,TRBD1,few,CATTGTGGLNEQFF,TGTGCCACCACAGGAACAGGGGGCCTAAATGAGCAGTTCTTC
TRBV20-1,TRBJ2-5,.,many,CSARDWGRVETQYF,TGCAGTGCTAGAGATTGGGGTAGGGTGGAGACCCAGTACTTC
TRBV9,TRBJ2-1,.,.,CASSPRGLRSNNEQFF,TGTGCCAGCAGCCCACGGGGACTCCGGTCTAACAATGAGCAGTTCTTC
TRBV12-3/TRBV12-4,TRBJ2-3,.,.,CASTLSPAQNTQYF,TGTGCCAGCACCCTAAGTCCGGCGCAAAATACGCAGTATTTT
TRBV5-1,TRBJ1-2,.,few,CASSFGLGGYTF,TGCGCCAGCAGCTTCGGCCTGGGGGGCTACACCTTC
TRBV19,TRBJ2-7,.,.,CASMGAHEQYF,TGTGCCAGTATGGGGGCCCACGAGCAGTACTTC
TRBV20-1,TRBJ2-5,.,.,CSAREDPEQSF,TGCAGTGCTAGAGAAGATCCAGAGCAGTCCTTC
TRBV27,TRBJ2-5,.,few,CASSLSGPGEQYF,TGTGCCAGCAGTTTATCAGGGCCAGGGGAGCAGTACTTC
TRBV6-5,TRBJ1-2,.,.,CASSFRVTGGYTF,TGTGCCAGCAGTTTCAGGGTAACGGGTGGCTACACCTTC
TRBV7-9,TRBJ1-5,.,.,CASSLAGGRGRDQPQHF,TGTGCCAGCAGCTTAGCGGGCGGCAGGGGCCGGGATCAGCCCCAGCATTTT
TRBV2,TRBJ1-3,TRBD1,.,CASSTGTGSGNTIYF,TGTGCCAGTTCAACCGGGACAGGCTCTGGAAACACCATATATTTT
TRBV2,TRBJ1-4,TRBD1,.,CASSEGTAVTNEKLFF,TGTGCCAGCAGTGAGGGGACAGCTGTAACTAATGAAAAACTGTTTTTT
TRBV20-1,TRBJ2-3,.,few,CSAIAASTDTQYF,TGCAGTGCTATAGCTGCTAGCACAGATACGCAGTATTTT
TRBV29-1,TRBJ2-3,TRBD1,few,CSVGQGRIDTQYF,TGCAGCGTTGGACAGGGGCGGATAGATACGCAGTATTTT
TRBV27,TRBJ1-1,.,.,CASSLSPQGTEAFF,TGTGCCAGCAGTTTATCTCCCCAAGGGACTGAAGCTTTCTTT
TRBV20-1,TRBJ1-1,TRBD1,.,CSASRQGLEAFF,TGCAGTGCTTCCCGACAGGGCCTTGAGGCTTTCTTT
TRBV29-1,TRBJ2-5,.,few,CSGSLQGGETQYF,TGCAGCGGCTCCCTACAGGGAGGGGAGACCCAGTACTTC
TRBV24-1,TRBJ2-1,.,.,CATSEPGAYNEQFF,TGTGCCACCAGTGAACCCGGGGCCTACAATGAGCAGTTCTTC
TRBV28,TRBJ2-5,.,.,CASKEGLWETQYF,TGTGCCAGCAAGGAAGGTCTTTGGGAGACCCAGTACTTC
TRBV11-2,TRBJ2-1,.,few,CASSVDRDYERYF,TGTGCCAGCAGCGTAGACAGAGACTACGAGCGGTACTTC
TRBV5-6,TRBJ1-1,.,few,CASSFNGVNTEAFF,TGTGCCAGCAGCTTCAATGGGGTGAACACTGAAGCTTTCTTT
TRBV24-1,TRBJ2-3,.,.,CATSDLLENTQYF,TGTGCCACCAGTGATTTGCTTGAAAATACGCAGTATTTT
TRBV29-1,TRBJ1-1,.,.,CSVDKEDTEAFF,TGCAGCGTAGACAAGGAGGACACTGAAGCTTTCTTT
TRBV11-2,TRBJ2-5,TRBD2,few,CASSLPIAGGTPDPETQYF,TGTGCCAGCAGCTTACCGATAGCGGGGGGTACCCCCGACCCCGAGACCCAGTACTTC
TRBV4-1,TRBJ2-1,.,.,CASSPAPPAHWGEQFF,TGCGCCAGCAGCCCTGCCCCCCCGGCGCACTGGGGTGAGCAGTTCTTC